This paragraph reports one TCR beta chain. What it binds is unknown. These data originate in a study of T cells in Graves' hyperthyroidism and ophthalmopathy. Graves' hyperthyroidism without ophthalmopathy progression within 18 months was termed stable. Investigators excluded patients with uncontrolled infection, other autoimmune disease, pregnancy or lactation. Diagnosis relied on clinical symptoms, serum thyroxine and TRAb, thyroid ultrasound and orbital computed tomography. Researchers amplified the TCR beta CDR3 regions from RNA transcripts. HTBI primers were the set used in a first-round RT-PCR of the TCR CDR3. From the multiplex PCR reads, TCRdb called clonotypes with MiXCR, one entry per CDR3 protein. The sample lists over 200,000 distinct CDR3 sequences; roughly 15% were seen once. Broader study findings: Blood also showed most of the thyroid clonotypes that were expanded above 0.001.

Germline-derived CDR1 and CDR2 are MGHRA and YSYEKL. The V gene end was trimmed by 1 base and the J gene end by 1 base; junction bases not matched to a gene: 17. The CDR3 is 21 amino acids. This rearrangement joins TRBV4-1 to TRBJ1-5, with 9 bases fitting TRBD1. The sequence derives from a man aged 50 to 60 with Graves' hyperthyroidism. Sample: blood. CDR3 sequence reads: CASSQGTGGFSKIRSNQPQHF. For the CDR3, the DNA is TGCGCCAGCAGCCAAGGAACAGGGGGCTTTTCAAAAATTAGGAGCAATCAGCCCCAGCATTTT.